What follows is one TCR beta chain and its context. The length of the CDR3 is 14 residues. In germline, CDR1 is GTSNPN, CDR2 SVGIG (reference sequence). V dropped 4 bases and J dropped 1; count of bases not matched to a gene: 2. The sample originates from a study of shared T cell receptors in the human thymus. Only in-frame clones appear in the TCRdb table, and some are missing; sequencing was by immunoSEQ multiplex PCR. Of some 660,000 clones in the sample, around 87% were seen once. The same data also went into a second study, on human thymus T cells. According to that study: Thymic and blood repertoires appeared to display a bias in their usage of V and J genes.

The source material was thymocytes. The clonotype originates from a boy under three years old with a congenital heart defect. V gene TRBV30 combines with J gene TRBJ2-2, with 8 nucleotides matching TRBD1. The CDR3 here is CAWTDRVNTGELFF. The CDR3 DNA sequence: TGTGCCTGGACGGACAGGGTGAACACCGGGGAGCTGTTTTTT. Full variable domain (missing parts from reference TRBV30 and TRBJ2-2): SQTIHQWPATLVQPVGSPLSLECTVEGTSNPNLYWYRQAAGRGLQLLFYSVGIGQISSEVPQNLSASRPQDRQFILSSKKLLLSDSGFYLCAWTDRVNTGELFFGEGSRLTVL.